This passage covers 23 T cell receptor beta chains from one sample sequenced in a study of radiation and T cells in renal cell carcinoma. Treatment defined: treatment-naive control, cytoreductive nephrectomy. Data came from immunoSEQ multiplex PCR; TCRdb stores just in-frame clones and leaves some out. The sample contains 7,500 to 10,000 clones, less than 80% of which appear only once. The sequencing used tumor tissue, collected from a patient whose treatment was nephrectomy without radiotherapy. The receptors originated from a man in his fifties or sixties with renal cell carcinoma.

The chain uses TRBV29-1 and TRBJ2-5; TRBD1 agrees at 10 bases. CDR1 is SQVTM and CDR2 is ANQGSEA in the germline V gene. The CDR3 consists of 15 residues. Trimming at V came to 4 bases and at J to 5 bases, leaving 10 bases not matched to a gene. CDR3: CSVGRDRGVLETQYF. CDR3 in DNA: TGCAGCGTTGGAAGGGACAGGGGTGTTTTGGAGACCCAGTACTTC.

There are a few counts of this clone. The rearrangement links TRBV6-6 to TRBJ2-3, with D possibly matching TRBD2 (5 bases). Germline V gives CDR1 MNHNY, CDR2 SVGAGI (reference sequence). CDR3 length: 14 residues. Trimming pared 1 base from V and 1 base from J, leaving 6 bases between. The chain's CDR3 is CASSYLEGTDTQYF. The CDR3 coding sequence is TGTGCCAGCAGTTACTTGGAGGGCACAGATACGCAGTATTTT.

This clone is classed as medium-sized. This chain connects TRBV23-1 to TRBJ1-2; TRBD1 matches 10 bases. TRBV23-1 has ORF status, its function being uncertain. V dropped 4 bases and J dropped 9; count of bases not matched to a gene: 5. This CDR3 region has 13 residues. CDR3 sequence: CASSLPGQGSYTF. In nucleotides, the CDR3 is TGCGCCAGCAGTCTTCCGGGACAGGGGAGCTACACCTTC.

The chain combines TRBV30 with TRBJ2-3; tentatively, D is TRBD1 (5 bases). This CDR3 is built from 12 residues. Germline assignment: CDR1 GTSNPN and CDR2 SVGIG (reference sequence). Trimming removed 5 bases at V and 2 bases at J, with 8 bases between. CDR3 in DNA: TGTGCCTGGTGGGGCACCACAGATACGCAGTATTTT. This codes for CAWWGTTDTQYF. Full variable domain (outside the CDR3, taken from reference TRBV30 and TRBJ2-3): SQTIHQWPATLVQPVGSPLSLECTVEGTSNPNLYWYRQAAGRGLQLLFYSVGIGQISSEVPQNLSASRPQDRQFILSSKKLLLSDSGFYLCAWWGTTDTQYFGPGTRLTVL.

DNA of the CDR3: TGTGCCAGCACGGAGGAGGGCCGGACCTACGAGCAGTACTTC. Protein: CASTEEGRTYEQYF. The chain has TRBV7-2 and TRBJ2-7, with D possibly TRBD2 on 6 matching bases. The germline CDR1 and CDR2 sequences are SGHTA and FQGNSA. The CDR3 extends over 14 amino acids. Trimming took off 7 bases at V and 2 bases at J, with 15 bases between the two ends.

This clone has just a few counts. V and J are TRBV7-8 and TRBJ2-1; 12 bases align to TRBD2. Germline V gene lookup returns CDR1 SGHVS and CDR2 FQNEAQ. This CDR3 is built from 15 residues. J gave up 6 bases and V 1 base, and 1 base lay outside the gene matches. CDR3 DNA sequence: TGTGCCAGCAGCTTAGGGACTAGCGGGACCAATGAGCAGTTCTTC. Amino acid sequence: CASSLGTSGTNEQFF.

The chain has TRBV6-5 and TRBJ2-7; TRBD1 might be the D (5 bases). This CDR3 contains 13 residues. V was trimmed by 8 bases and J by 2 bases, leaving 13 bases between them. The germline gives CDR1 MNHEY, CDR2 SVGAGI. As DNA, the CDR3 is TGTGCCAGCCGCCAGGGCCACCCCTACGAGCAGTACTTC. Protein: CASRQGHPYEQYF.

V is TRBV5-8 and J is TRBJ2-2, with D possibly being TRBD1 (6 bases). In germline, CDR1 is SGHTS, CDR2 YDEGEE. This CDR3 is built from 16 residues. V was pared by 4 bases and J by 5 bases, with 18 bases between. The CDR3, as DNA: TGTGCCAGCAGCCTCCGCGGACAGCCGAGGACCGGGGAGCTGTTTTTT. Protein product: CASSLRGQPRTGELFF.

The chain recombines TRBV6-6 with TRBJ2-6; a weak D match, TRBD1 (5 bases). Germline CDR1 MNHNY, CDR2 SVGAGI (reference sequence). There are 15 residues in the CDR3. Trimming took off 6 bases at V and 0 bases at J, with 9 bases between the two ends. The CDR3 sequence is CASRKQGSGANVLTF. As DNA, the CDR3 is TGTGCCAGCAGGAAGCAGGGCTCTGGGGCCAACGTCCTGACTTTC.

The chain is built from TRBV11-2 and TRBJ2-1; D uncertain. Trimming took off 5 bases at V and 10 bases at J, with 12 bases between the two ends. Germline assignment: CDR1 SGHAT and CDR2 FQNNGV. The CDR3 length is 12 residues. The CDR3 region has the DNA TGTGCCAGCAGCGGCCGGCTAGGGGAGCAGTTCTTC. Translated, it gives CASSGRLGEQFF. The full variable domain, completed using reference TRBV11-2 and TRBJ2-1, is EAGVAQSPRYKIIEKRQSVAFWCNPISGHATLYWYQQILGQGPKLLIQFQNNGVVDDSQLPKDRFSAERLKGVDSTLKIQPAKLEDSAVYLCASSGRLGEQFFGPGTRLTVL.

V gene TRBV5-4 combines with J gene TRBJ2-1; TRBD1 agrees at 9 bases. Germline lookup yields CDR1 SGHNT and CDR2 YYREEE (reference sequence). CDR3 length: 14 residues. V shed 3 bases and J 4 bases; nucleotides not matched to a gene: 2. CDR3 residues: CASSYDRGYNEQFF. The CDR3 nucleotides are TGTGCCAGCAGCTACGACAGGGGGTACAATGAGCAGTTCTTC.

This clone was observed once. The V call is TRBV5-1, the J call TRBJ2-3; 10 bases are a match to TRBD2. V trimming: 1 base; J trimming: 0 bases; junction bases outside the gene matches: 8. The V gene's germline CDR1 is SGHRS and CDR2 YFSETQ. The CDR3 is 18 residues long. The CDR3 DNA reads TGCGCCAGCAGCTTGCGGATTAGCGGGGGGTCTAGCACAGATACGCAGTATTTT. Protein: CASSLRISGGSSTDTQYF.

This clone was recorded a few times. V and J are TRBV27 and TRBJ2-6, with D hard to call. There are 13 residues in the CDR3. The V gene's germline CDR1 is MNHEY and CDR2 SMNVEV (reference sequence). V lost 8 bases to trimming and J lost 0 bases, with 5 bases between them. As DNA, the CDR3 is TGTGCCAGCCGGAACTCTGGGGCCAACGTCCTGACTTTC. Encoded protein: CASRNSGANVLTF.

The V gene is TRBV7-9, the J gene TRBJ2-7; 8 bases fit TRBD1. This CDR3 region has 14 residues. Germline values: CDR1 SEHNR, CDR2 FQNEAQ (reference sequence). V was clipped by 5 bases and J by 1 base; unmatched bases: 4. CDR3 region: CASSTGTGSYEQYF. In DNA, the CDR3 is TGTGCCAGCAGCACCGGGACAGGTTCCTACGAGCAGTACTTC. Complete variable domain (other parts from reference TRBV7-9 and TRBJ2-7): DTGVSQNPRHKITKRGQNVTFRCDPISEHNRLYWYRQTLGQGPEFLTYFQNEAQLEKSRLLSDRFSAERPKGSFSTLEIQRTEQGDSAMYLCASSTGTGSYEQYFGPGTRLTVT.

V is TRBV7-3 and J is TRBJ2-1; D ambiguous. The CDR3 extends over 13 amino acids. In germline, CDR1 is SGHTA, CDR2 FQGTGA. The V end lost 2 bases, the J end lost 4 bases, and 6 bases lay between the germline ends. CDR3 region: CASSLGSYNEQFF. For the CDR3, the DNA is TGTGCCAGCAGCTTAGGCTCTTACAATGAGCAGTTCTTC.

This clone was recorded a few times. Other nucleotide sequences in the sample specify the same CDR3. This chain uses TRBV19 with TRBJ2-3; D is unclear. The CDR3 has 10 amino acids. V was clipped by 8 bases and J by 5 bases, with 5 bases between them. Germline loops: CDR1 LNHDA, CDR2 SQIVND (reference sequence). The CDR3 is CASHGDTQYF. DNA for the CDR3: TGTGCCAGTCACGGAGATACGCAGTATTTT.

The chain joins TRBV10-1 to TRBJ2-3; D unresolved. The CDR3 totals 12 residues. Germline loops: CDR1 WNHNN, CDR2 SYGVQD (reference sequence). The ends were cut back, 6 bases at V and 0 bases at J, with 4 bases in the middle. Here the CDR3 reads CASSGSTDTQYF. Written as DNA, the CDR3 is TGCGCCAGCAGCGGGAGCACAGATACGCAGTATTTT.

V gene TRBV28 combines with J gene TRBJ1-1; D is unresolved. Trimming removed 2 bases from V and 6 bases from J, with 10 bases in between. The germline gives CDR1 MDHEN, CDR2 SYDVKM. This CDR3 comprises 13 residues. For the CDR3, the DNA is TGTGCCAGCAGTTTAGATGGAAGGTCTGAAGCTTTCTTT. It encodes CASSLDGRSEAFF. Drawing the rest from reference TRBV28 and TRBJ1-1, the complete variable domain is DVKVTQSSRYLVKRTGEKVFLECVQDMDHENMFWYRQDPGLGLRLIYFSYDVKMKEKGDIPEGYSVSREKKERFSLILESASTNQTSMYLCASSLDGRSEAFFGQGTRLTVV.

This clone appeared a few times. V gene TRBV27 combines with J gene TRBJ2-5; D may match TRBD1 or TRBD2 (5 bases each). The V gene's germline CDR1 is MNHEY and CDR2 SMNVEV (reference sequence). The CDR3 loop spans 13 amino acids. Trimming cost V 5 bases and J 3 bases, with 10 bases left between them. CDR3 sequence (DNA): TGTGCCAGCAGTCCTGTGGGGGAAGAGACCCAGTACTTC. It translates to CASSPVGEETQYF.

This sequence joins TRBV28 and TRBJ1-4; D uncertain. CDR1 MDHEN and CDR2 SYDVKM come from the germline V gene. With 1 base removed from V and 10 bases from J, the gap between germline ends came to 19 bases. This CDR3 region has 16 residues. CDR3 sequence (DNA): TGTGCCAGCAGTTTATTCCCGGGAAGAGGAGTCGGAAAACTGTTTTTT. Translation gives CASSLFPGRGVGKLFF.

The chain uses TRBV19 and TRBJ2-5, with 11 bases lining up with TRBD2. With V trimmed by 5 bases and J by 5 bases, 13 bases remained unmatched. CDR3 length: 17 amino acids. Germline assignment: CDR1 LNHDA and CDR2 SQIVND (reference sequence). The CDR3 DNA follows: TGTGCCAGTAGTGGTGGGATAGTAGCGGGGGGGATGGAGACCCAGTACTTC. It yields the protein CASSGGIVAGGMETQYF.

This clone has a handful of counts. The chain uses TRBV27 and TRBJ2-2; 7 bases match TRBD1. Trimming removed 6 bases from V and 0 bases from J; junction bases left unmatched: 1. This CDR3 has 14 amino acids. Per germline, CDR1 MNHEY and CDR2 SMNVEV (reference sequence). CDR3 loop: CASRGQTNTGELFF. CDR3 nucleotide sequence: TGTGCCAGCAGGGGACAGACGAACACCGGGGAGCTGTTTTTT.

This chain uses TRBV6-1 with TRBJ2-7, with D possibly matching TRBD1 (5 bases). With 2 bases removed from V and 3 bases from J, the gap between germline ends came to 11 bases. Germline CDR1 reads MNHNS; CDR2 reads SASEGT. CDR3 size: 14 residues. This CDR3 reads CASSEWQGSYEQYF. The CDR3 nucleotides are TGTGCCAGCAGTGAATGGCAGGGAAGCTACGAGCAGTACTTC.